The 10 T cell receptor beta chains below all came from one sample that was sequenced in a study of T cell responses to AZD1222 COVID-19 vaccine. This table comes from immunoSEQ multiplex PCR, and its TCRdb copy is limited to in-frame clones, with some not included. The sample includes roughly 140,000 clones, under 95% of them seen just once. Sequenced material: peripheral blood, taken on day 0 of MenACWY control vaccination. These receptors all stem from an adult in good health.

The rearrangement joins TRBV7-3 to TRBJ2-7, with a possible D match to TRBD1 (5 bases). Per germline, CDR1 SGHTA and CDR2 FQGTGA. V was clipped by 5 bases and J by 2 bases, with 10 bases between them. The CDR3 sequence is 13 residues long. Here the CDR3 DNA reads TGTGCCAGCAGCCTAAGGGGCGCCTACGAGCAGTACTTC. This gives the protein CASSLRGAYEQYF.

The CDR3 region is CASSEGPPVAEAFF. The CDR3 nucleotides are TGTGCCAGCAGTGAAGGACCTCCCGTCGCTGAAGCTTTCTTT. V is TRBV6-1 and J is TRBJ1-1; D is undetermined. Germline CDR1 and CDR2: MNHNS and SASEGT. Trimming removed 1 base at V and 6 bases at J, with 12 bases between. This CDR3 has 14 amino acids.

V gene TRBV6-2 or TRBV6-3 combines with J gene TRBJ1-2; possibly TRBD1 for D (6 bases). The CDR3 consists of 13 residues. Trimming shortened V by 0 bases and J by 7 bases, and 9 bases separated the two germline ends. The germline V gene encodes CDR1 MNHEY and CDR2 SVGEGT. DNA of the CDR3: TGTGCCAGCAGTTACTCTGCAGGGGCTGGCTACACCTTC. As protein: CASSYSAGAGYTF.

This rearrangement joins TRBV9 to TRBJ1-2; tentatively, D is TRBD1 (6 bases). The CDR3 length is 12 residues. V lost 3 bases to trimming and J lost 5 bases, with 8 bases between them. Germline assignment: CDR1 SGDLS and CDR2 YYNGEE. CDR3 bases: TGTGCCAGCAGCGGACAGGATTATGGCTACACCTTC. This codes for CASSGQDYGYTF.

V usage is TRBV6-4 and J usage is TRBJ1-2; a weak D match, TRBD1 (6 bases). V lost 10 bases and J 4 bases, leaving 7 bases between the germline ends. This CDR3 has 10 residues. Germline CDR1 and CDR2: MRHNA and SNTAGT. The DNA for the CDR3 is TGTGCCAAGGACAGCTATGGCTACACCTTC. Encoded protein: CAKDSYGYTF.

The V call is TRBV5-6, the J call TRBJ2-2, with 13 bases lining up with TRBD2. J was trimmed by 1 base and V by 4 bases; bases with no gene match: 1. Germline V lookup: CDR1 SGHDT, CDR2 YYEEEE. This CDR3 region has 16 residues. DNA of the CDR3: TGTGCCAGCAGCCGACTAGCGGGGGGGAACACCGGGGAGCTGTTTTTT. It encodes CASSRLAGGNTGELFF.

The chain joins TRBV5-6 to TRBJ1-2; D gene ambiguous. This CDR3 region has 15 residues. Germline CDR1 is SGHDT and CDR2 is YYEEEE. Deletions cut 2 bases from V and 5 bases from J, with 16 bases between. DNA of the CDR3: TGTGCCAGCAGCTTAGGTACGGATTTAGGGTATGGCTACACCTTC. This encodes CASSLGTDLGYGYTF.

The chain carries TRBV19 and TRBJ1-1, with D perhaps TRBD1 (5 bases). The V end was cut by 0 bases, the J end by 3 bases, with 11 bases between. The CDR3 spans 15 residues. Germline V lookup: CDR1 LNHDA, CDR2 SQIVND (reference sequence). The CDR3 spells CASSIERGKHTEAFF. The CDR3 DNA is TGTGCCAGTAGTATAGAGCGGGGGAAGCACACTGAAGCTTTCTTT. Combining the CDR3 with reference TRBV19 and TRBJ1-1 gives the whole variable domain DGGITQSPKYLFRKEGQNVTLSCEQNLNHDAMYWYRQDPGQGLRLIYYSQIVNDFQKGDIAEGYSVSREKKESFPLTVTSAQKNPTAFYLCASSIERGKHTEAFFGQGTRLTVV.

The chain recombines TRBV6-5 with TRBJ2-5; D is unresolved. CDR3 length equals 13 residues. The V end was cut by 6 bases, the J end by 4 bases, with 12 bases between. Looked up from germline, CDR1 is MNHEY and CDR2 is SVGAGI. CDR3 sequence (DNA): TGTGCCAGCAGCAATAAGTTTGGAGAGACCCAGTACTTC. It encodes CASSNKFGETQYF.

The chain carries TRBV4-1 and TRBJ2-1; TRBD2 agrees at 10 bases. CDR1 is MGHRA, CDR2 YSYEKL, per germline. This CDR3 contains 17 residues. V gave up 7 bases and J gave up 4 bases; unmatched junction bases: 13. CDR3 amino acids: CASKASGGKSRYNEQFF. In nucleotides, the CDR3 is TGCGCCAGCAAGGCTAGCGGGGGCAAATCCCGATACAATGAGCAGTTCTTC.